This paragraph reports one TCR beta chain. The CDR3 extends over 15 amino acids. The V gene's germline CDR1 is MNHEY and CDR2 SVGAGI. Trimming left V 8 bases short and J 0 bases short, with 17 bases between. This entry belongs to a study of blood T cell repertoires in COVID-19. This table comes from immunoSEQ multiplex PCR, and its TCRdb copy is limited to in-frame clones, with some not included. The data show hundreds of thousands of clones, 89% seen once. Sequences were obtained from peripheral blood. This clonotype was obtained from a woman aged 25-40 years with COVID-19, enrolled during active disease. The rearrangement uses TRBV6-5 and TRBJ2-7, with a possible D match to TRBD1 (5 bases). The CDR3 region has the DNA TGTGCCAGCCAACCCCGACAGCTCTCCTCCTACGAGCAGTACTTC. Translation: CASQPRQLSSYEQYF.